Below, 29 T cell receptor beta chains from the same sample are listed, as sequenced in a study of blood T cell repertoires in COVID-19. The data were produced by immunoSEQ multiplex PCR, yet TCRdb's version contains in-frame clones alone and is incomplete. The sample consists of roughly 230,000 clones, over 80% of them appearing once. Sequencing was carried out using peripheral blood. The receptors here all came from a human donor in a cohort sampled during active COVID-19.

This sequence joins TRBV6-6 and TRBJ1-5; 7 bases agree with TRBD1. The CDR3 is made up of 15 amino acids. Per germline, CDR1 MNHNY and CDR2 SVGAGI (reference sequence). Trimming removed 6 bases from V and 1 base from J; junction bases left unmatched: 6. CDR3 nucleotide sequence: TGTGCCAGCAGCGCCCCACAGGGGAGCAATCAGCCCCAGCATTTT. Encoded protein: CASSAPQGSNQPQHF.

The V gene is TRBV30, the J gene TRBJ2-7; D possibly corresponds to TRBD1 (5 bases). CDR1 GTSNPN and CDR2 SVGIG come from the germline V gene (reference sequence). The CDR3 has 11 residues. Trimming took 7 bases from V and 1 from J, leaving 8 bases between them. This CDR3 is CAYRISYEQYF. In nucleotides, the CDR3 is TGTGCCTACAGGATTTCCTACGAGCAGTACTTC.

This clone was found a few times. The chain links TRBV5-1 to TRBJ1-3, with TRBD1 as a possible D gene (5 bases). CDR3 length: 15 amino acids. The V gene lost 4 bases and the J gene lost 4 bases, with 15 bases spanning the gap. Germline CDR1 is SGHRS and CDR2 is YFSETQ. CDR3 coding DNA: TGCGCCAGCAGCACAGGCGCTGCTTCGGGAAACACCATATATTTT. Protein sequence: CASSTGAASGNTIYF. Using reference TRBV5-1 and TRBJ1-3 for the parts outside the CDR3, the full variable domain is KAGVTQTPRYLIKTRGQQVTLSCSPISGHRSVSWYQQTPGQGLQFLFEYFSETQRNKGNFPGRFSGRQFSNSRSEMNVSTLELGDSALYLCASSTGAASGNTIYFGEGSWLTVV.

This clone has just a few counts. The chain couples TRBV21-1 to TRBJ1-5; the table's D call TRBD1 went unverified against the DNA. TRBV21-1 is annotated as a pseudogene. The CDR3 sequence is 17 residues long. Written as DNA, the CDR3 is TGTGCCAGCAGCAAAGCAAATTGGACAGGGGTAGGCCAGCCCCAGCATTTT. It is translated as CASSKANWTGVGQPQHF.

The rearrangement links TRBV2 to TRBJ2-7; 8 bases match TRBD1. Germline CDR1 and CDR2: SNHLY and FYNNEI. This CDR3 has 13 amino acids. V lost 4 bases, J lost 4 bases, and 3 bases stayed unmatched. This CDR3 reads CASSGQGTYEQYF. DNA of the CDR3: TGTGCCAGCAGTGGACAGGGGACGTACGAGCAGTACTTC.

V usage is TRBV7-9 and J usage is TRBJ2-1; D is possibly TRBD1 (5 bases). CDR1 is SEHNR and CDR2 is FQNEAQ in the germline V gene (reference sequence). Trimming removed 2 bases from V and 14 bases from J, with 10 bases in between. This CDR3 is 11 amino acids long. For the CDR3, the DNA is TGTGCCAGCAGCTTAAGTCAGGGAAAGTTCTTC. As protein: CASSLSQGKFF.

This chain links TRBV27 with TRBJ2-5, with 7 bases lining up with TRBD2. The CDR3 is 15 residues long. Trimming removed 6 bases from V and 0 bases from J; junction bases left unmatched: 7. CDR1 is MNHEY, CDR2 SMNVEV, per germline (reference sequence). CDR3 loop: CASSITSANQETQYF. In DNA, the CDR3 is TGTGCCAGCAGCATTACTAGCGCCAACCAAGAGACCCAGTACTTC.

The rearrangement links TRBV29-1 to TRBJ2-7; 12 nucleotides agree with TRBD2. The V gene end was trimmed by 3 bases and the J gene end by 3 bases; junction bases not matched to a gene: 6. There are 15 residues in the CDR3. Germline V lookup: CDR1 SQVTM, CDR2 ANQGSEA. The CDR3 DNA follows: TGCAGCGTTGACTCCACGACTAGCGGGAGCTACGAGCAGTACTTC. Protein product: CSVDSTTSGSYEQYF.

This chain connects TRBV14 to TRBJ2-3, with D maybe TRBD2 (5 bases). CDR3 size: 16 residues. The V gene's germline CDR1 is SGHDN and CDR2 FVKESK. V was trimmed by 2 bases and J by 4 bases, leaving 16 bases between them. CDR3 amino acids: CASSQRTSLESDTQYF. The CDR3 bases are TGTGCCAGCAGCCAAAGGACTTCCCTAGAGTCAGATACGCAGTATTTT. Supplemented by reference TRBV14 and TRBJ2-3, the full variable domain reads EAGVTQFPSHSVIEKGQTVTLRCDPISGHDNLYWYRRVMGKEIKFLLHFVKESKQDESGMPNNRFLAERTGGTYSTLKVQPAELEDSGVYFCASSQRTSLESDTQYFGPGTRLTVL.

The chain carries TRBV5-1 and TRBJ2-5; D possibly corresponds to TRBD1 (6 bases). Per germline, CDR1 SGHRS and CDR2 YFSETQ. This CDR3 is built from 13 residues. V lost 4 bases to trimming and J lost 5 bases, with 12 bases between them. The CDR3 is CASSTTGRETQYF. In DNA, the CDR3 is TGCGCCAGCAGCACTACAGGGCGGGAGACCCAGTACTTC.

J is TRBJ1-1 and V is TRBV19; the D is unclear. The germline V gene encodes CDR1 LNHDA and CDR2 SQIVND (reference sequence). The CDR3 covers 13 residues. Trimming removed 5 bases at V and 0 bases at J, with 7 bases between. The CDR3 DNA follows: TGTGCCAGTAGTCCTCTCGTGAACACTGAAGCTTTCTTT. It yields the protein CASSPLVNTEAFF.

The CDR3 coding sequence is TGTGCCAGCAGTCCAGGACAGGGGAGACATGGCTACACCTTC. Translated, it gives CASSPGQGRHGYTF. The chain recombines TRBV2 with TRBJ1-2, with TRBD1 matching over 9 bases. Germline V gene sequence: CDR1 SNHLY, CDR2 FYNNEI. The CDR3 has 14 amino acids. Trimming took 5 bases from V and 6 from J; bases not matched to a gene: 7.

The CDR3 spells CASSQESIGANVLTF. The CDR3 DNA is TGCGCCAGCAGCCAAGAATCAATTGGGGCCAACGTCCTGACTTTC. The J gene is TRBJ2-6, the V gene TRBV4-1; D gene uncertain. Trimming stripped 0 bases from V and 3 bases from J, with 6 bases between. Germline V gene sequence: CDR1 MGHRA, CDR2 YSYEKL. The CDR3 is 15 residues long.

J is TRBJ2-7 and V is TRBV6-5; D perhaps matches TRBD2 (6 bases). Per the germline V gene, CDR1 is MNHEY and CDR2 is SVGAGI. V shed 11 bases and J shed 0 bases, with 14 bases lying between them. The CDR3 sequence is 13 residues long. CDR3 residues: CAAGGRSSYEQYF. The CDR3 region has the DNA TGTGCCGCCGGGGGACGAAGCTCCTACGAGCAGTACTTC.

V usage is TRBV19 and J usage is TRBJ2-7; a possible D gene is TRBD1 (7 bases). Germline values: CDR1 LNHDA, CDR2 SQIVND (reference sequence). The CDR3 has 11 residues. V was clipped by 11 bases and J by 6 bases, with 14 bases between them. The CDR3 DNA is TGTGCCGTCCCCAGGGGGGCCGAGCAGTACTTC. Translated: CAVPRGAEQYF.

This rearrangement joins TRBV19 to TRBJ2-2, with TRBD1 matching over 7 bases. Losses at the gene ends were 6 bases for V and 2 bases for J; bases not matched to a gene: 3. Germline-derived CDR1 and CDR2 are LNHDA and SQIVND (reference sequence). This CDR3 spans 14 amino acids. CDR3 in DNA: TGTGCCAGTAGGAGACAGGGAAACACCGGGGAGCTGTTTTTT. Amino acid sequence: CASRRQGNTGELFF.

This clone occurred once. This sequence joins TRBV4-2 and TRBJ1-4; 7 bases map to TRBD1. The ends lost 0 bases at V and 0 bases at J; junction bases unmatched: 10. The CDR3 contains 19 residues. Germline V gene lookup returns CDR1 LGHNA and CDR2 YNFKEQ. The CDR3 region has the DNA TGTGCCAGCAGCCAAGAACCGGGACAGATGTTCGCAACTAATGAAAAACTGTTTTTT. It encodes CASSQEPGQMFATNEKLFF.

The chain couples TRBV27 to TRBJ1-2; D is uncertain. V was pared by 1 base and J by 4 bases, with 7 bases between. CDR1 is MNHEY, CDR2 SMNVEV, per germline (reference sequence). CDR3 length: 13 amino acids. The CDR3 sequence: CASSLYSGYGYTF. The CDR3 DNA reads TGTGCCAGCAGTTTATACTCGGGCTATGGCTACACCTTC.

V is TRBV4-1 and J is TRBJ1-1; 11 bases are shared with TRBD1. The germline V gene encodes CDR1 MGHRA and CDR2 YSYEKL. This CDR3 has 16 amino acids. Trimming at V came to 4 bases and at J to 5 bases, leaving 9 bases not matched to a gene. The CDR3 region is CASSRGRGQGGTEAFF. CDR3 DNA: TGCGCCAGCAGCCGGGGCCGGGGACAGGGGGGAACTGAAGCTTTCTTT.

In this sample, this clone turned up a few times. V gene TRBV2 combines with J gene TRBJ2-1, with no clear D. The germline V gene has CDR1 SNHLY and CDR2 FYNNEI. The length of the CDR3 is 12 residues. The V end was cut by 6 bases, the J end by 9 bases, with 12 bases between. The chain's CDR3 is CASRRSFVEQFF. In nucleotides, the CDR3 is TGTGCCAGCAGGAGAAGTTTTGTTGAGCAGTTCTTC.

The DNA of the CDR3 is TGTGCCACCACGGGACTCTCGTCCTACGAGCAGTACTTC. Protein product: CATTGLSSYEQYF. This rearrangement joins TRBV28 to TRBJ2-7, with D perhaps TRBD2 (6 bases). Per the germline V gene, CDR1 is MDHEN and CDR2 is SYDVKM. This CDR3 spans 13 amino acids. V was trimmed by 10 bases and J by 1 base, leaving 14 bases between them.

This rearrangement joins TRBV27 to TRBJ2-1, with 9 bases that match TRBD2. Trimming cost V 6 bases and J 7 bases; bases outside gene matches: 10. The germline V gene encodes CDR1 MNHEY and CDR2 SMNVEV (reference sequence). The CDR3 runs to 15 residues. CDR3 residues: CASRRGTSWVNEQFF. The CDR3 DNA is TGTGCCAGCAGGCGCGGGACTAGCTGGGTGAATGAGCAGTTCTTC.

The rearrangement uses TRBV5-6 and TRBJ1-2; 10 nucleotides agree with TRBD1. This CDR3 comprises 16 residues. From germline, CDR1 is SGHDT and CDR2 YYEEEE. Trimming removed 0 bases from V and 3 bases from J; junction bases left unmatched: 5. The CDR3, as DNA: TGTGCCAGCAGCTTGGAGTTAGGGACAGGGGACTATGGCTACACCTTC. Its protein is CASSLELGTGDYGYTF.

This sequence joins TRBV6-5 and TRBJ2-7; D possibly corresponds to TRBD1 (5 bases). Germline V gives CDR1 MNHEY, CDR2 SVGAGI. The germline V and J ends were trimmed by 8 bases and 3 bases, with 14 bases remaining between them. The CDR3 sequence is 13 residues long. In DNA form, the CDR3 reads TGTGCCAGCGGACCGAACAGGAACTACGAGCAGTACTTC. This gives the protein CASGPNRNYEQYF.

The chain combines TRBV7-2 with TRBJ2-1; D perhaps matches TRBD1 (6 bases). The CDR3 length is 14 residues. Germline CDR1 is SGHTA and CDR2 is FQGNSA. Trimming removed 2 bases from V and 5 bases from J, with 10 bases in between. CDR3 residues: CASSLKQGNNEQFF. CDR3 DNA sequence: TGTGCCAGCAGCTTAAAACAGGGTAACAATGAGCAGTTCTTC.

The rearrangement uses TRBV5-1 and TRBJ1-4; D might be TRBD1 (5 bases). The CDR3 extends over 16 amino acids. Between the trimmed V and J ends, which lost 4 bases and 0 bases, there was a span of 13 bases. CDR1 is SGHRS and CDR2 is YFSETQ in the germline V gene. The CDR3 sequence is CASSPAGGATNEKLFF. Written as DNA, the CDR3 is TGCGCCAGCAGCCCCGCCGGGGGGGCAACTAATGAAAAACTGTTTTTT.

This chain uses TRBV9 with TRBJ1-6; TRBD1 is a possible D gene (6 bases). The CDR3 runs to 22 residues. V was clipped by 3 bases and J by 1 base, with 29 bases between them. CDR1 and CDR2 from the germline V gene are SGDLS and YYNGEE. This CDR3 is CASSAGYTTGDSFRSYNSPLHF. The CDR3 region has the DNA TGTGCCAGCAGCGCCGGGTACACGACAGGAGATTCTTTCAGGTCCTATAATTCACCCCTCCACTTT.

The CDR3 DNA reads TGTGCCTGGAGTGTTGGGGCAGGGAGGGGTTTCAGCTCCTATAATTCACCCCTCCACTTT. As protein: CAWSVGAGRGFSSYNSPLHF. The chain combines TRBV30 with TRBJ1-6, with D possibly matching TRBD1 (5 bases). Germline CDR1 and CDR2: GTSNPN and SVGIG (reference sequence). Trimming pared 0 bases from V and 0 bases from J, leaving 21 bases between. The CDR3 has 20 amino acids.

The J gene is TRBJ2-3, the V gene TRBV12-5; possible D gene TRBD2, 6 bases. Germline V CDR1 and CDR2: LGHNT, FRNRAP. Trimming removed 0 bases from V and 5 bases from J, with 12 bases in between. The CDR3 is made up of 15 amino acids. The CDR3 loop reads CASGLVPAEGDTQYF. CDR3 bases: TGTGCTAGTGGTTTGGTACCGGCGGAGGGAGATACGCAGTATTTT. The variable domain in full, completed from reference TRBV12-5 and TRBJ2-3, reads DARVTQTPRHKVTEMGQEVTMRCQPILGHNTVFWYRQTMMQGLELLAYFRNRAPLDDSGMPKDRFSAEMPDATLATLKIQPSEPRDSAVYFCASGLVPAEGDTQYFGPGTRLTVL.